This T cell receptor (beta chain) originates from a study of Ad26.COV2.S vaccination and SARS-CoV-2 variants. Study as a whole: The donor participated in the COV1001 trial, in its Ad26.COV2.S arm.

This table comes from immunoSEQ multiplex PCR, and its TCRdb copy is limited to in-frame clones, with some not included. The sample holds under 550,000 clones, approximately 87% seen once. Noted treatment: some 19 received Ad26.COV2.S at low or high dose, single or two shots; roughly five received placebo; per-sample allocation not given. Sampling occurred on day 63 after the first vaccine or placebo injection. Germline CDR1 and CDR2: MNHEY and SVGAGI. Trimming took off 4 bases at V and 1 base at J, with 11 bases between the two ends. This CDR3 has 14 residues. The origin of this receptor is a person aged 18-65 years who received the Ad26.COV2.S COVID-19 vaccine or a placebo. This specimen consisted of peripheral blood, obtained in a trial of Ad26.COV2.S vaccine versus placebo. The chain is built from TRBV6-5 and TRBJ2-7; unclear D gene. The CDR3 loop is CASSLTRLSYEQYF. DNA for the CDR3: TGTGCCAGCAGTTTAACAAGGCTTTCCTACGAGCAGTACTTC.